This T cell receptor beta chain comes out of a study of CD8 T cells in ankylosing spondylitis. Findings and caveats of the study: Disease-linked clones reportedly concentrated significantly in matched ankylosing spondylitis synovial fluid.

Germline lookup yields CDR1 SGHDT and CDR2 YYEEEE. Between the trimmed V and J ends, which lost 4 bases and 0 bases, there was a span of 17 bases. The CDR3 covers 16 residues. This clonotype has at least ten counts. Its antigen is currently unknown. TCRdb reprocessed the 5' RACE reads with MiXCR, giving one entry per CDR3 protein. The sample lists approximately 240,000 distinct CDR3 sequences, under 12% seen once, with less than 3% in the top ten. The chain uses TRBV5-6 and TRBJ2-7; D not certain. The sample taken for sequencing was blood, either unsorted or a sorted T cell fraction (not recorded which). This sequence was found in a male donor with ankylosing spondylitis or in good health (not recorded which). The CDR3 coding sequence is TGTGCCAGCAGCCGACGCTCGGACGGCCTCTCCTACGAGCAGTACTTC. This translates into CASSRRSDGLSYEQYF.